Presented here are 26 T cell receptor beta chains from one specimen sequenced in a study of T cells in Graves' hyperthyroidism and ophthalmopathy. RNA transcripts gave rise to amplified TCR beta CDR3 regions. The HTBI primer set was used in a first-round RT-PCR of the TCR CDR3. TCRdb independently ran MiXCR on the multiplex PCR reads; one entry per CDR3 protein. The sample lists 600,000 to 800,000 distinct CDR3 sequences, approximately 40% occurring once. Sequences were obtained from blood. These receptor sequences come from a woman aged 35 to 49 with Graves' hyperthyroidism.

V usage is TRBV12-3 or TRBV12-4 and J usage is TRBJ2-5; a weak D match, TRBD2 (6 bases). This CDR3 contains 14 residues. V lost 4 bases, J lost 1 base, and 10 bases lay in between. The CDR3 loop reads CASSWRGPQETQYF. The DNA of the CDR3 is TGTGCCAGCAGTTGGCGGGGACCCCAAGAGACCCAGTACTTC.

The J gene is TRBJ1-2, the V gene TRBV6-5, with D tentatively TRBD1 (6 bases). Germline-derived CDR1 and CDR2 are MNHEY and SVGAGI. Deletions cut 2 bases from V and 4 bases from J, with 14 bases between. This CDR3 has 15 residues. Written as DNA, the CDR3 is TGTGCCAGCAGTTACACCTCGGACAGCCTCTATGGCTACACCTTC. It translates to CASSYTSDSLYGYTF.

In regard to this clonotype: One end of the junction does not line up with germline, which may come from a read error. The genes are TRBV10-3 and TRBJ2-6, with 10 nucleotides matching TRBD2. This CDR3 has 13 residues. Germline CDR1 is ENHRY and CDR2 is SYGVKD. The CDR3 sequence: CAIGLAGDNVLTF. In nucleotides, the CDR3 is TGTGCCATCGGGCTAGCGGGGGACAACGTCCTGACTTTC.

This clonotype was seen more than once but under ten times. This chain links TRBV20-1 with TRBJ2-7, with 9 bases fitting TRBD1. V was pared by 6 bases and J by 4 bases, with 10 bases of the junction left unmatched. The CDR3 has 14 residues. Germline V CDR1 and CDR2: DFQATT, SNEGSKA (reference sequence). CDR3: CSAGGTGLIYEQYF. CDR3 DNA: TGCAGTGCGGGCGGGACAGGGCTAATATACGAGCAGTACTTC.

The J gene is TRBJ2-7, the V gene TRBV12-3 or TRBV12-4, with 9 bases matching TRBD1. The CDR3 contains 16 residues. J was trimmed by 2 bases and V by 4 bases; bases with no gene match: 9. As DNA, the CDR3 is TGTGCCAGCAGTTACTCGATTGGGACAGGGACCTACGAGCAGTACTTC. Translated, it gives CASSYSIGTGTYEQYF.

The chain employs TRBV15 and TRBJ1-2; unclear D gene. Deletions cut 3 bases from V and 8 bases from J, with 10 bases between. CDR3 length: 12 residues. Germline CDR1 is LNHNV and CDR2 is YYDKDF (reference sequence). In DNA form, the CDR3 reads TGTGCCACCAGCAGCGACCACGGAGGCTACACCTTC. This sequence encodes CATSSDHGGYTF.

The chain recombines TRBV7-9 with TRBJ2-7; possibly TRBD2 for D (5 bases). V was trimmed by 3 bases and J by 9 bases, leaving 6 bases between them. The CDR3 extends over 10 amino acids. Germline-derived CDR1 and CDR2 are SEHNR and FQNEAQ (reference sequence). CDR3 nucleotides: TGTGCCAGCAGCTTCGAGGGGCAGTACTTC. Encoded protein: CASSFEGQYF. The complete variable domain, with remaining parts taken from reference TRBV7-9 and TRBJ2-7, reads DTGVSQNPRHKITKRGQNVTFRCDPISEHNRLYWYRQTLGQGPEFLTYFQNEAQLEKSRLLSDRFSAERPKGSFSTLEIQRTEQGDSAMYLCASSFEGQYFGPGTRLTVT.

Notes on this clonotype: This may be a read error, as it is one base from a much larger clone. This chain joins TRBV7-2 and TRBJ1-6; tentative D call: TRBD1 (6 bases). Germline CDR1 is SGHTA and CDR2 is FQGNSA. The V and J ends lost 8 bases and 8 bases respectively, with 19 bases between them. The CDR3 contains 15 residues. The CDR3 sequence is CASPHYRDEDSPLHF. CDR3 nucleotides: TGTGCCAGCCCACACTACAGGGATGAGGATTCACCCCTCCACTTT.

As to this clonotype: This may stem from a read error, because a much larger clone lies one nucleotide away. This chain connects TRBV7-2 to TRBJ2-2; no definite D call. Germline V gene data show CDR1 as SGHTA and CDR2 as FQGNSA. CDR3 length equals 12 residues. For the CDR3, the DNA is TGTGTCAGCAGCTTAACGGCGAGGGAGCTGTTTTTT. Its protein is CVSSLTARELFF.

The CDR3 protein is CASSLGGQQPQHF. The CDR3 DNA follows: TGTGCCAGCAGCTTGGGGGGACAGCAGCCCCAGCATTTT. This chain uses TRBV7-2 with TRBJ1-5; 7 bases fit TRBD1. The germline V gene encodes CDR1 SGHTA and CDR2 FQGNSA. V trimming: 3 bases; J trimming: 7 bases; junction bases outside the gene matches: 3. The CDR3 is 13 amino acids.

This clonotype was seen more than once but under ten times. This chain links TRBV5-1 with TRBJ1-1; D might be TRBD1 (5 bases). The CDR3 has 16 residues. Germline V lookup: CDR1 SGHRS, CDR2 YFSETQ. Trimming pared 0 bases from V and 0 bases from J, leaving 12 bases between. DNA for the CDR3: TGCGCCAGCAGCTTGGGCAGGGTAGGGCTGAACACTGAAGCTTTCTTT. It specifies CASSLGRVGLNTEAFF. The full variable domain, rest sourced from reference TRBV5-1 and TRBJ1-1, is KAGVTQTPRYLIKTRGQQVTLSCSPISGHRSVSWYQQTPGQGLQFLFEYFSETQRNKGNFPGRFSGRQFSNSRSEMNVSTLELGDSALYLCASSLGRVGLNTEAFFGQGTRLTVV.

On this clonotype itself: This may be a read error, as it is one base from a much larger clone. The genes are TRBV19 and TRBJ1-1, with 8 bases identical to TRBD1. This CDR3 contains 16 residues. V shed 6 bases, J shed 4 bases, and the junction held 13 bases outside the gene matches. Per the germline V gene, CDR1 is LNHDA and CDR2 is SQIVND (reference sequence). The CDR3 region is CASSHWDRTMSTEAFF. The CDR3 nucleotides read TGTGCCAGTAGCCATTGGGACAGGACCATGAGCACTGAAGCTTTCTTT.

The chain employs TRBV6-6 and TRBJ1-5, with 8 positions matching TRBD1. Germline V gives CDR1 MNHNY, CDR2 SVGAGI (reference sequence). V shed 0 bases and J 1 base; nucleotides not matched to a gene: 5. The CDR3 has 17 amino acids. CDR3 DNA: TGTGCCAGCAGTTACTCTCAGGGGGCAGAGAGCAATCAGCCCCAGCATTTT. This codes for CASSYSQGAESNQPQHF.

About this clonotype: At one boundary the junction diverges from the germline segment, which might be a read error. V is TRBV15 and J is TRBJ2-3; D possibly corresponds to TRBD2 (6 bases). The CDR3 has 12 amino acids. Germline assignment: CDR1 LNHNV and CDR2 YYDKDF (reference sequence). CDR3 coding DNA: TGTCCCACCAGCGGGTCGGCAGATACGCAGTATTTT. The encoded protein is CPTSGSADTQYF. Filled out from reference TRBV15 and TRBJ2-3, the complete variable domain reads DAMVIQNPRYQVTQFGKPVTLSCSQTLNHNVMYWYQQKSSQAPKLLFHYYDKDFNNEADTPDNFQSRRPNTSFCFLDIRSPGLGDTAMYLCPTSGSADTQYFGPGTRLTVL.

This clonotype was seen many times. J is TRBJ1-2 and V is TRBV7-2; no clear D gene. V was clipped by 5 bases and J by 7 bases, with 14 bases between them. The CDR3 extends over 13 amino acids. Germline V gene lookup returns CDR1 SGHTA and CDR2 FQGNSA. CDR3 nucleotides: TGTGCCAGCAGCCCCGGTTCCCTGGGTGGCTACACCTTC. This encodes CASSPGSLGGYTF.

With respect to this clonotype: A much larger clone is a single base away; this may be a read error. CDR3 in amino acids: CAGSGGENTGELFF. CDR3 DNA sequence: TGCGCCGGCAGTGGAGGAGAAAACACCGGGGAGCTGTTTTTT. The chain recombines TRBV10-1 with TRBJ2-2; a possible D gene is TRBD2 (5 bases). The germline CDR1 and CDR2 sequences are WNHNN and SYGVQD (reference sequence). This CDR3 has 14 residues.

This clonotype was found many times. The chain has TRBV7-9 and TRBJ2-5, with D unclear. V was pared by 3 bases and J by 5 bases, with 13 bases between. This CDR3 comprises 14 residues. Germline V gene data show CDR1 as SEHNR and CDR2 as FQNEAQ (reference sequence). The CDR3 region is CASSLDGLAETQYF. DNA for the CDR3: TGTGCCAGCAGCTTGGACGGTCTTGCGGAGACCCAGTACTTC.

This clonotype was counted ten times or more. The chain employs TRBV7-6 and TRBJ1-3; tentative D call: TRBD1 (5 bases). The CDR3 totals 16 residues. CDR1 and CDR2 from the germline V gene are SGHVS and FNYEAQ. The germline V and J ends were trimmed by 0 bases and 0 bases, with 9 bases remaining between them. CDR3 in amino acids: CASSLALGLSGNTIYF. The CDR3 nucleotides are TGTGCCAGCAGCTTAGCGCTGGGGCTCTCTGGAAACACCATATATTTT.

This clonotype has ten or more counts. The chain recombines TRBV10-3 with TRBJ1-4; D is perhaps TRBD1 (6 bases). The CDR3 spans 14 residues. The V and J ends lost 9 bases and 3 bases respectively, with 14 bases between them. The V gene's germline CDR1 is ENHRY and CDR2 SYGVKD. The CDR3 nucleotides read TGTGCCATTACATCTGCAGGGGCTAATGAAAAACTGTTTTTT. Amino acids: CAITSAGANEKLFF.

The V and J genes are TRBV7-9 and TRBJ2-1; TRBD2 might be the D (6 bases). Trimming pared 5 bases from V and 10 bases from J, leaving 9 bases between. The CDR3 extends over 11 amino acids. The V gene's germline CDR1 is SEHNR and CDR2 FQNEAQ (reference sequence). CDR3 loop: CASSTEGEQFF. The CDR3 DNA reads TGTGCCAGCAGCACGGAGGGGGAGCAGTTCTTC.

The V and J genes are TRBV7-9 and TRBJ1-2, with a possible D match to TRBD1 (5 bases). This CDR3 is 16 amino acids long. V lost 4 bases and J lost 8, with 23 bases in between. Germline lookup yields CDR1 SEHNR and CDR2 FQNEAQ (reference sequence). CDR3 coding DNA: TGTGCCAGCAGCTCCGGGGCAGGTCCGGGGGTGAACGGCTACACCTTC. This sequence encodes CASSSGAGPGVNGYTF.

In its sample, this clonotype was seen a few times. This chain connects TRBV29-1 to TRBJ2-7; D possibly corresponds to TRBD1 (6 bases). CDR1 is SQVTM and CDR2 is ANQGSEA in the germline V gene. The CDR3 consists of 15 residues. The germline V and J ends were trimmed by 4 bases and 1 base, with 17 bases remaining between them. The CDR3 reads CSVAQGSINSYEQYF. The CDR3 DNA is TGCAGCGTTGCCCAGGGGAGCATCAATTCCTACGAGCAGTACTTC.

The rearrangement links TRBV6-5 to TRBJ1-5, with D hard to call. The CDR3 is 14 residues long. V lost 5 bases, J lost 7 bases, and 15 bases lay in between. Germline loops: CDR1 MNHEY, CDR2 SVGAGI. For the CDR3, the DNA is TGTGCCAGCAGTGAACTCGGCCCCCCACAGCCCCAGCATTTT. As protein: CASSELGPPQPQHF.

V usage is TRBV11-1 and J usage is TRBJ2-1; D perhaps matches TRBD1 (6 bases). CDR3 length: 12 residues. CDR1 SGHAT and CDR2 FQDESV come from the germline V gene (reference sequence). Trimming left V 8 bases short and J 5 bases short, with 10 bases between. The CDR3 spells CASHRVHNEQFF. The CDR3 nucleotides are TGTGCCAGCCACAGGGTACACAATGAGCAGTTCTTC. The full variable domain, its missing parts supplied by reference TRBV11-1 and TRBJ2-1, is EAEVAQSPRYKITEKSQAVAFWCDPISGHATLYWYRQILGQGPELLVQFQDESVVDDSQLPKDRFSAERLKGVDSTLKIQPAELGDSAMYLCASHRVHNEQFFGPGTRLTVL.

The sample holds many counts of this clonotype. This sequence joins TRBV7-2 and TRBJ1-6; weak D call: TRBD1 (5 bases). The CDR3 loop spans 15 amino acids. Looked up from germline, CDR1 is SGHTA and CDR2 is FQGNSA. V was shortened by 6 bases and J by 10 bases, with 19 bases between the two germline ends. This CDR3 is CASSYRRAGHSPLHF. In nucleotides, the CDR3 is TGTGCCAGCAGTTATAGGAGGGCAGGGCACTCACCCCTCCACTTT.

On this clonotype itself: Just one base apart from a much larger clone, this may be a read error. This sequence joins TRBV10-1 and TRBJ1-1; D gene uncertain. Germline CDR1 is WNHNN and CDR2 is SYGVQD (reference sequence). Trimming pared 11 bases from V and 5 bases from J, leaving 18 bases between. This CDR3 contains 13 residues. The DNA of the CDR3 is TGCGCCGGCCGACAAGGACCTGAGACTGAAGCTTTCTTT. As protein: CAGRQGPETEAFF.